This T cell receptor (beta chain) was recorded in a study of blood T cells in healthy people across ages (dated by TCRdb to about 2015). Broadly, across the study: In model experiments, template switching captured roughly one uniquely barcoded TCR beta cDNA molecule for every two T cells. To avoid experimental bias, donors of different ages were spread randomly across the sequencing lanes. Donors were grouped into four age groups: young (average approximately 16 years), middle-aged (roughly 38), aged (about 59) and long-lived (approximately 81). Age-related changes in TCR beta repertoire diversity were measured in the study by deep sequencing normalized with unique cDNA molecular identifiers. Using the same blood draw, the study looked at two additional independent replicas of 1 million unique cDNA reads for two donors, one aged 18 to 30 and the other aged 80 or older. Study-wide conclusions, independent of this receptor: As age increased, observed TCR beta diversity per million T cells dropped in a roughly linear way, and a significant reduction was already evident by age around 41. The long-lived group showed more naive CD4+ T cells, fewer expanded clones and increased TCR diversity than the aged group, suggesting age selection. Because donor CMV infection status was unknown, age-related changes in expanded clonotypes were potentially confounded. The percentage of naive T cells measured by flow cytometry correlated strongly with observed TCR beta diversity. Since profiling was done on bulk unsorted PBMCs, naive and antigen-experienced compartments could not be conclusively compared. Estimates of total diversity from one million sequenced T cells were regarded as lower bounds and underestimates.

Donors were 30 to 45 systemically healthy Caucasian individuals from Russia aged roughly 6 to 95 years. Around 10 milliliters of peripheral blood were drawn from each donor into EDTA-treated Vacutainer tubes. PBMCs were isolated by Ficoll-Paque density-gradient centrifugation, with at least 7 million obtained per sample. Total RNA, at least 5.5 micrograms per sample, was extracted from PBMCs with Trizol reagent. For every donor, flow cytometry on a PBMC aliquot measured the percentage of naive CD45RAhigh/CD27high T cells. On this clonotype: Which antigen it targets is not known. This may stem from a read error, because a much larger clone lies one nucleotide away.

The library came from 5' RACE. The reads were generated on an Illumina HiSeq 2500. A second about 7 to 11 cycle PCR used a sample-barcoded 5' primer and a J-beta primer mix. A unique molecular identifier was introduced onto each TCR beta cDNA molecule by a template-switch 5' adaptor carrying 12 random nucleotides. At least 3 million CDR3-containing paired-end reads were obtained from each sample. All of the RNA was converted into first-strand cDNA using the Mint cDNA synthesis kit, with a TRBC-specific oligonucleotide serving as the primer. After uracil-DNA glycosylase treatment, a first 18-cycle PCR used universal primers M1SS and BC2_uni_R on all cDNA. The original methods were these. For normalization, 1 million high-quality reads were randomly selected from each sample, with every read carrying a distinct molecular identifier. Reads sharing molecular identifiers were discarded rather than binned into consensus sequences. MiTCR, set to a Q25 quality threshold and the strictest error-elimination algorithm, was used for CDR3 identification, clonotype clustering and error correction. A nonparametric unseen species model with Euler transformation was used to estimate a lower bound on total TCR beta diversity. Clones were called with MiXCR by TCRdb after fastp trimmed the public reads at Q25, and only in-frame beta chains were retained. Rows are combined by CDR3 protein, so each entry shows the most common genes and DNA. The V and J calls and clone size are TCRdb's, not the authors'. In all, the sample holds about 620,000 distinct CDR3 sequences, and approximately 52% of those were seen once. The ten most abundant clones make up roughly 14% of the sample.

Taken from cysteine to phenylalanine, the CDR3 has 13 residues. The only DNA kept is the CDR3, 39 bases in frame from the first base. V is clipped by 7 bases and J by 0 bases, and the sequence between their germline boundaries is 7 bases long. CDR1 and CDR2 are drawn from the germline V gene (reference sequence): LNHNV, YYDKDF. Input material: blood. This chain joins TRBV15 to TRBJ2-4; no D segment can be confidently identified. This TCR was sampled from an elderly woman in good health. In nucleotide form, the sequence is TGTGCCACCACTTGGATAGCCAAAAACATTCAGTACTTC. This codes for CATTWIAKNIQYF.